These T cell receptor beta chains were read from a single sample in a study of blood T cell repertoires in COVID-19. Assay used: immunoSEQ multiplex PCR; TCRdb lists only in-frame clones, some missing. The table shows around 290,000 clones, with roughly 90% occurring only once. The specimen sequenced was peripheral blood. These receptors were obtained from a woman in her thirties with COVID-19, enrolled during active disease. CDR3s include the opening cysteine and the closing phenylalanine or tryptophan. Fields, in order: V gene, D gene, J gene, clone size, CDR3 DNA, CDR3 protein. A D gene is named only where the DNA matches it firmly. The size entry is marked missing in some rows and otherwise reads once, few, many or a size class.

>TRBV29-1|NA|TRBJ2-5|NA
TGCAGCGTACGGGAAGCACAAGAGACCCAGTACTTC
CSVREAQETQYF
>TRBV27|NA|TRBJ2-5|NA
TGTGCCAGCAGTCAGACGAGGGAGACCCAGTACTTC
CASSQTRETQYF
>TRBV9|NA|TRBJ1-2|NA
TGTGCCAGCAGCCCCTCAGTGGGGGGGGCGACTAACTATGGCTACACCTTC
CASSPSVGGATNYGYTF
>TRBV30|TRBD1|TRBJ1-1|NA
TGTGCCTGGAGTAAGAGGGGGCGAATGAACACTGAAGCTTTCTTT
CAWSKRGRMNTEAFF
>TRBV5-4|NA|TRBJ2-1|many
TGTGCCAGCAGCTTGGAGGGGAGGGGGAGGCCCAATGAGCAGTTCTTC
CASSLEGRGRPNEQFF
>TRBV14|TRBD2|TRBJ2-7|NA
TGTGCCAGCAGCCCACTAGCGGGATACGAGCAGTACTTC
CASSPLAGYEQYF
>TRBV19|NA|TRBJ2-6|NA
TGTGCCAGTAGTAACCGCCTGACAGCTAGATCTGGGGCCAACGTCCTGACTTTC
CASSNRLTARSGANVLTF
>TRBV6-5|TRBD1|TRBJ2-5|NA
TGTGCCAGCAGTTTACAGGGGGGTTTAGAGACCCAGTACTTC
CASSLQGGLETQYF
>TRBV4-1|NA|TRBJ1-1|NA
TGCGCCAGCAGCCAAGTAACAGGCGCATTGAACACTGAAGCTTTCTTT
CASSQVTGALNTEAFF
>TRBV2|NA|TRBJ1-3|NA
TGTGCCAGCAGTGAATGGTCAGGGCTCTCTGGAAACACCATATATTTT
CASSEWSGLSGNTIYF
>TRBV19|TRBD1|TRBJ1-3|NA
TGTGCCAGTAGTGAAACAGGGGGCGCTTACTCTGGAAACACCATATATTTT
CASSETGGAYSGNTIYF
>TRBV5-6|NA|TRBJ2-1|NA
TGTGCCAGCAGAATTGGGACTCCCAATGAGCAGTTCTTC
CASRIGTPNEQFF
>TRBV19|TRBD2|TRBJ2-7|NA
TGTGCCAGTAGTATAGTCCTAGCGGCTTCCTACGAGCAGTACTTC
CASSIVLAASYEQYF
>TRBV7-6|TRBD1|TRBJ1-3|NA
TGTGCCAGCAGCCCTCGGGGAGGACAGGGGGCGTCTGGAAACACCATATATTTT
CASSPRGGQGASGNTIYF
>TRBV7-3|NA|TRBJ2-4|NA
TGTGCCAGCAGCGACCGCAGACGGACAATAGCCAAAAACATTCAGTACTTC
CASSDRRRTIAKNIQYF
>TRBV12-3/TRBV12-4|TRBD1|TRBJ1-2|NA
TGTGCCAGCAGGACAGGGATCTATGGCTACACCTTC
CASRTGIYGYTF
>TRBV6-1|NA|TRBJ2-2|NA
TGTGCCAGCAGTGAACGATGGGGGGTCACCGGGGAGCTGTTTTTT
CASSERWGVTGELFF
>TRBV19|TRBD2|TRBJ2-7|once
TGTGCCAGTAGAAGAATGGGGGGGTACGAGCAGTACTTC
CASRRMGGYEQYF
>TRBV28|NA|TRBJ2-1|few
TGTGCCAGCAGTTTAGGTGACAGGTACAATGAGCAGTTCTTC
CASSLGDRYNEQFF
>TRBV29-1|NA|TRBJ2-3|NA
TGCAGCGTAGGAGGTCCCGGCACAGATACGCAGTATTTT
CSVGGPGTDTQYF
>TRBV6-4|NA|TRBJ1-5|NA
TGTGCCAGCAGTTCGCGGGACGGGGTACTTCAAGCCCAGCATTTT
CASSSRDGVLQAQHF
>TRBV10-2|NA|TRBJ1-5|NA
TGCGCCAGCGCAAACAACGCCGGGGTCCAAGGTCAGCCCCAGCATTTT
CASANNAGVQGQPQHF